The T cell receptor (beta chain) described here comes from a study of T cell repertoires in cytomegalovirus infection. Study-level information: The authors relied on CMV epitopes, both recently identified HLA-C-restricted and well-studied HLA-B-restricted. Public TCR beta signatures indicated both CMV infection and matching HLA type.

In TCRdb, the reads were re-called with MiXCR into one record per CDR3 protein. This sample has around 500,000 distinct CDR3 sequences, with 42% found just once. On this clonotype: The antigen is not known.

The germline V gene has CDR1 SEHNR and CDR2 FQNEAQ (reference sequence). CDR3 length equals 13 residues. V was clipped by 6 bases and J by 4 bases, with 11 bases between them. The V call is TRBV7-9, the J call TRBJ2-3; D not certain. The TCR originated in a human donor in good health (CMV status not recorded). Some clones in this sample may be carry-over from other donors' samples. This specimen was cultured PBMCs, taken from culture after CMV antigen stimulation. The CDR3 protein is CASRMDPADTQYF. The CDR3 region has the DNA TGTGCCAGCAGGATGGATCCCGCAGATACGCAGTATTTT.